Each of the 10 T cell receptor beta chains below was sequenced from the same sample in a study of cytomegalovirus exposure and HLA in healthy donors. Primers for the PCR totalled 60 Vbeta and 13 Jbeta. The protocol was immunoSEQ multiplex PCR, while the TCRdb copy is restricted to in-frame clones and leaves out a portion. The table records some 200,000 clones, roughly 80% of them present only once. Sequenced sample: PBMCs. The receptors derive from a woman aged 45 to 65 in good health and CMV-seropositive.

Turning to this clone: One end of the junction fails to match germline, which may point to a read error. This sequence joins TRBV7-9 and TRBJ2-1; 9 nucleotides match TRBD1. Germline V lookup: CDR1 SEHNR, CDR2 FQNEAQ (reference sequence). The CDR3 covers 17 residues. The CDR3 here is CSSRPTPQGANNNEQFF. The CDR3 region has the DNA TGTTCCAGCAGACCTACCCCACAGGGGGCTAATAACAATGAGCAGTTCTTC.

This clone has a handful of counts. V gene TRBV29-1 combines with J gene TRBJ2-1; tentatively, D is TRBD2 (6 bases). V was pared by 7 bases and J by 0 bases, with 13 bases between. The CDR3 is made up of 14 amino acids. CDR1 and CDR2 from the germline V gene are SQVTM and ANQGSEA. Here the CDR3 DNA reads TGCAGCGCGAAGCGGGCTAGCTCCTACAATGAGCAGTTCTTC. This sequence encodes CSAKRASSYNEQFF.

The chain recombines TRBV11-2 with TRBJ2-7; D is possibly TRBD1 (6 bases). The V end lost 1 base, the J end lost 6 bases, and 16 bases lay between the germline ends. This CDR3 is built from 15 residues. Per germline, CDR1 SGHAT and CDR2 FQNNGV. The CDR3 DNA reads as TGTGCCAGCAGCTTAGGGGGGCCAGGTAGAGGCGAGCAGTACTTC. Translated, it gives CASSLGGPGRGEQYF.

This chain connects TRBV7-9 to TRBJ1-5, with TRBD1 as a possible D gene (5 bases). Trimming left V 1 base short and J 9 bases short, with 13 bases between. Germline CDR1 SEHNR, CDR2 FQNEAQ (reference sequence). The CDR3 consists of 14 residues. The CDR3 reads CASSLGQLIGPQHF. The CDR3 DNA sequence: TGTGCCAGCAGCTTAGGACAGCTTATCGGGCCCCAGCATTTT.

There are a few counts of this clone. The chain carries TRBV5-3 and TRBJ1-2, with D unresolved. TRBV5-3 is an ORF; its function is uncertain. Trimming removed 4 bases at V and 4 bases at J, with 11 bases between. The CDR3 is 13 amino acids. CDR3 nucleotides: TGTGCCAGAAGCAGAAGACAAGTCTATGGCTACACCTTC. Protein sequence: CARSRRQVYGYTF.

This rearrangement joins TRBV7-2 to TRBJ2-7; TRBD1 might be the D (6 bases). This CDR3 has 13 amino acids. Germline V gives CDR1 SGHTA, CDR2 FQGNSA. Trimming cost V 4 bases and J 5 bases, with 12 bases left between them. The CDR3 DNA reads as TGTGCCAGCAGCTCACAGGGTAGCCACGAGCAGTACTTC. Amino acids: CASSSQGSHEQYF. Full variable domain (rest looked up from reference TRBV7-2 and TRBJ2-7): GAGVSQSPSNKVTEKGKDVELRCDPISGHTALYWYRQSLGQGLEFLIYFQGNSAPDKSGLPSDRFSAERTGGSVSTLTIQRTQQEDSAVYLCASSSQGSHEQYFGPGTRLTVT.

This clone was seen a few times. This chain joins TRBV29-1 and TRBJ2-7; 7 bases map to TRBD2. The V gene's germline CDR1 is SQVTM and CDR2 ANQGSEA. J was trimmed by 4 bases and V by 2 bases; bases with no gene match: 2. The CDR3 has 12 amino acids. For the CDR3, the DNA is TGCAGCGTTGAACTGGGAGGGTACGAGCAGTACTTC. This codes for CSVELGGYEQYF.

The rearrangement links TRBV27 to TRBJ2-7; TRBD2 matches at 8 bases. The CDR3 sequence is 14 residues long. Germline V gives CDR1 MNHEY, CDR2 SMNVEV (reference sequence). After removal of 6 bases from V and 4 bases from J, the junction contained 8 bases not matched to a gene. CDR3 loop: CASRVTGGPYEQYF. CDR3 sequence (DNA): TGTGCCAGCAGAGTAACGGGAGGGCCATACGAGCAGTACTTC.

The table lists this clone with a few counts. This chain connects TRBV6-1 to TRBJ2-7, with 12 bases matching TRBD2. There are 15 residues in the CDR3. V was clipped by 2 bases and J by 2 bases; unmatched bases: 1. The germline V gene encodes CDR1 MNHNS and CDR2 SASEGT. The DNA for the CDR3 is TGTGCCAGCAGTGAATCTAGCGGGGGGGCCTACGAGCAGTACTTC. It encodes CASSESSGGAYEQYF.

On this clone itself: At one of its ends the junction is not consistent with the germline gene, which may arise from a read error. The V call is TRBV7-9, the J call TRBJ1-1; 11 nucleotides align to TRBD1. The CDR3 sequence is 15 residues long. From germline, CDR1 is SEHNR and CDR2 FQNEAQ (reference sequence). The CDR3 DNA is TGTTCCAGCAGCGTTCAACGGACAGGGGGCGATGAAGCTTTCTTT. Protein sequence: CSSSVQRTGGDEAFF.